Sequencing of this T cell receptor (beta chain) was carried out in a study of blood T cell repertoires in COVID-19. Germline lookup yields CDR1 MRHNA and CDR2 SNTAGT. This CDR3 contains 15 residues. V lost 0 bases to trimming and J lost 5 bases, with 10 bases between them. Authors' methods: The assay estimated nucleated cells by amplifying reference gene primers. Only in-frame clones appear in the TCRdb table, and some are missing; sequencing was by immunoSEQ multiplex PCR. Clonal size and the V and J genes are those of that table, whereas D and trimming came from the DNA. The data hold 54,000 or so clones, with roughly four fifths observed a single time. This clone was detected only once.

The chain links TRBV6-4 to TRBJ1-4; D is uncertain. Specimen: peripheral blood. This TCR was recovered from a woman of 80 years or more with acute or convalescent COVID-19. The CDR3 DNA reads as TGTGCCAGCAGTGACTCGGGTCAGCGGAATGAAAAACTGTTTTTT. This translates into CASSDSGQRNEKLFF.